This paragraph reports one T cell receptor beta chain. This record comes from a study of STAT5B mutations in CD4+ large granular lymphocyte leukemia. Clones were read by immunoSEQ multiplex PCR, and TCRdb kept only the in-frame ones, dropping some. The sample records over 25,000 clones, around four fifths being singletons. V was trimmed by 3 bases and J by 0 bases, leaving 12 bases between them. CDR3 length: 15 residues. Germline CDR1 and CDR2: SGHTS and YDEGEE. The source is a human donor in good health. J is TRBJ1-1 and V is TRBV5-8; D not resolved. The material sequenced was CD4+ T cells from blood buffy coats. The CDR3 protein is CASSWVFSMNTEAFF. Written as DNA, the CDR3 is TGTGCCAGCAGCTGGGTTTTTTCAATGAACACTGAAGCTTTCTTT.